This TCR beta chain originates from a study of T-cell reconstitution after alpha-beta-depleted transplantation in children. The CDR3 spans 14 residues. Trimming removed 6 bases at V and 4 bases at J, with 15 bases between. Unique molecular identifiers were built into the TCRbeta library. TCRdb re-called the PCR reads with MiXCR, one entry per CDR3 protein. The data show about 150,000 distinct CDR3 sequences, roughly 11% seen once. This clonotype was picked up many times. This receptor was identified in a boy aged 2 to 9 with acute myeloid leukemia, due to receive a stem cell transplant. The chain links TRBV12-3 or TRBV12-4 to TRBJ2-5, with D perhaps matching TRBD1 (7 bases). This specimen was PBMCs, taken before TCRalphabeta/CD19-depleted stem cell transplant. CDR3 nucleotide sequence: TGTGCCAGCAGCTGGAGGGCAGGGGGAGAGACCCAGTACTTC. This translates into CASSWRAGGETQYF.